The clone carrying this T cell receptor (beta chain) has more than one count but fewer than ten. Orbital computed tomography and thyroid ultrasound, together with serum TRAb and thyroxine and clinical symptoms, were used for diagnoses. Fresh peripheral blood, under 13 ml, yielded the PBMCs. Regions amplified from RNA transcripts were the TCR beta CDR3 regions. The HTBI set primed first-round TCR CDR3 RT-PCR. Each CDR3 protein is one row after TCRdb ran MiXCR on the multiplex PCR reads. The table shows approximately 640,000 distinct CDR3 sequences, with roughly 17% occurring only once. The CDR3 is 15 residues long. J gave up 1 base and V 4 bases, and 10 bases lay outside the gene matches. The germline CDR1 and CDR2 sequences are DFQATT and SNEGSKA (reference sequence). The data derive from a study of T cells in Graves' hyperthyroidism and ophthalmopathy.

The chain carries TRBV20-1 and TRBJ2-7, with 7 nucleotides matching TRBD2. This sequence originates from a man over 45 with Graves' hyperthyroidism. Sequenced sample: blood. In DNA form, the CDR3 reads TGCAGTGCTATCCCCCGGGGGAGGGAGTCCTACGAGCAGTACTTC. As protein: CSAIPRGRESYEQYF.